One sample yielded the 25 T cell receptor beta chains listed below, sequenced in a study of cytomegalovirus exposure and HLA in healthy donors. The PCR ran on 60 Vbeta and 13 Jbeta primers. TCRdb keeps only in-frame clones here, not all; method: immunoSEQ multiplex PCR. The table lists 150,000 to 200,000 clones. The sequenced sample was PBMCs. These receptors were taken from a woman between 55 and 75 years old in good health and CMV-seronegative.

The chain links TRBV29-1 to TRBJ1-3; maybe TRBD1 (6 bases). In germline, CDR1 is SQVTM, CDR2 ANQGSEA. The germline V and J ends were trimmed by 4 bases and 0 bases, with 13 bases remaining between them. The CDR3 totals 15 residues. The CDR3 sequence: CSVVPGGSSGNTIYF. CDR3 DNA sequence: TGCAGCGTTGTTCCGGGGGGCTCCTCTGGAAACACCATATATTTT.

The J gene is TRBJ1-3, the V gene TRBV4-2; possibly TRBD1 for D (5 bases). The CDR3 sequence is 14 residues long. V lost 1 base and J 4 bases, leaving 8 bases between the germline ends. Germline CDR1 and CDR2: LGHNA and YNFKEQ. The CDR3 here is CASSQGQGGNTIYF. In DNA form, the CDR3 reads TGTGCCAGCAGCCAAGGGCAGGGAGGAAACACCATATATTTT.

The chain combines TRBV11-2 with TRBJ1-2; D unresolved. The CDR3 extends over 14 amino acids. Trimming took 2 bases from V and 0 from J, leaving 7 bases between them. The V gene's germline CDR1 is SGHAT and CDR2 FQNNGV. In nucleotides, the CDR3 is TGTGCCAGCAGCTTATCCTCGGCTAACTATGGCTACACCTTC. Encoded protein: CASSLSSANYGYTF.

V and J are TRBV27 and TRBJ1-5; D uncertain. The V gene lost 2 bases and the J gene lost 1 base, with 6 bases spanning the gap. This CDR3 region has 14 residues. CDR1 is MNHEY, CDR2 SMNVEV, per germline (reference sequence). In nucleotides, the CDR3 is TGTGCCAGCAGTTTAATCGGGAGCAATCAGCCCCAGCATTTT. Amino acid sequence: CASSLIGSNQPQHF.

The rearrangement uses TRBV4-1 and TRBJ1-2; TRBD1 matches at 10 bases. CDR1 MGHRA and CDR2 YSYEKL come from the germline V gene. The CDR3 is made up of 14 amino acids. Trimming at V came to 6 bases and at J to 4 bases, leaving 5 bases not matched to a gene. The DNA for the CDR3 is TGCGCCAGCAGGCAGGGACAGGGGACCTATGGCTACACCTTC. The encoded protein is CASRQGQGTYGYTF.

The chain joins TRBV19 to TRBJ1-1; D is uncertain. CDR3 length: 15 residues. Germline V gene lookup returns CDR1 LNHDA and CDR2 SQIVND (reference sequence). Trimming cost V 9 bases and J 1 base, with 18 bases left between them. The CDR3 nucleotides are TGTGCCAGCCCCCAAGGCCTGCAGGAGAACACTGAAGCTTTCTTT. This codes for CASPQGLQENTEAFF.

The chain recombines TRBV7-9 with TRBJ1-4; D ambiguous. Germline assignment: CDR1 SEHNR and CDR2 FQNEAQ (reference sequence). Trimming cost V 6 bases and J 3 bases, with 11 bases left between them. The CDR3 length is 14 residues. CDR3 amino acids: CASREREPNEKLFF. CDR3 in DNA: TGTGCCAGCAGAGAACGGGAGCCTAATGAAAAACTGTTTTTT.

The chain joins TRBV19 to TRBJ1-3; D is perhaps TRBD1 (6 bases). The CDR3 length is 16 residues. The germline CDR1 and CDR2 sequences are LNHDA and SQIVND (reference sequence). Trimming shortened V by 4 bases and J by 0 bases, and 13 bases separated the two germline ends. The CDR3 region is CASSRSRGFSGNTIYF. CDR3 DNA: TGTGCCAGTAGTAGATCCAGGGGCTTCTCTGGAAACACCATATATTTT.

The gene calls are TRBV9 and TRBJ1-1; no clear D gene. This CDR3 has 13 residues. Germline V lookup: CDR1 SGDLS, CDR2 YYNGEE. V shed 2 bases and J shed 2 bases, with 7 bases lying between them. CDR3 residues: CASSVQANTEAFF. CDR3 in DNA: TGTGCCAGCAGCGTGCAGGCAAACACTGAAGCTTTCTTT.

The chain combines TRBV4-1 with TRBJ2-2, with 7 nucleotides matching TRBD1. J lost 0 bases, V lost 2 bases, and 9 bases had no gene match. The CDR3 spans 18 residues. Germline CDR1 reads MGHRA; CDR2 reads YSYEKL. The CDR3 DNA follows: TGCGCCAGCAGCCAAATTCCGAAGACAGGGACGAACACCGGGGAGCTGTTTTTT. Amino acid sequence: CASSQIPKTGTNTGELFF.

This chain joins TRBV6-1 and TRBJ2-3; 12 nucleotides line up with TRBD2. V lost 1 base to trimming and J lost 11 bases; unmatched junction nucleotides: 13. In germline, CDR1 is MNHNS, CDR2 SASEGT. The CDR3 runs 17 residues. CDR3 loop: CASSEGTLAGGPGVQYF. CDR3 DNA: TGTGCCAGCAGTGAAGGGACTCTAGCGGGAGGGCCCGGGGTGCAGTATTTT.

The chain recombines TRBV10-3 with TRBJ1-5; D ambiguous. The CDR3 length is 18 residues. The germline V gene encodes CDR1 ENHRY and CDR2 SYGVKD. V was clipped by 0 bases and J by 3 bases, with 18 bases between them. In DNA, the CDR3 is TGTGCCATCAGTGAGTCGGGCCTGGCGAATATTGTCAATCAGCCCCAGCATTTT. Translating gives CAISESGLANIVNQPQHF.

The chain employs TRBV11-2 and TRBJ2-7; 8 nucleotides align to TRBD2. This CDR3 is built from 16 residues. CDR1 is SGHAT, CDR2 FQNNGV, per germline. Trimming removed 3 bases from V and 3 bases from J; junction bases left unmatched: 10. CDR3 protein: CASSFKAGLVGYEQYF. CDR3 coding DNA: TGTGCCAGCAGCTTCAAAGCGGGACTAGTGGGCTACGAGCAGTACTTC.

This rearrangement joins TRBV2 to TRBJ1-2; TRBD1 is a possible D gene (5 bases). This CDR3 is 13 amino acids long. The germline V gene encodes CDR1 SNHLY and CDR2 FYNNEI. Trimming took off 3 bases at V and 4 bases at J, with 9 bases between the two ends. The CDR3 nucleotides are TGTGCCAGCAGTGATGGCAGGGCCTATGGCTACACCTTC. Translated, it gives CASSDGRAYGYTF.

This rearrangement joins TRBV14 to TRBJ2-7, with 12 bases matching TRBD2. Per germline, CDR1 SGHDN and CDR2 FVKESK. V lost 3 bases to trimming and J lost 4 bases; unmatched junction nucleotides: 7. The CDR3 has 16 amino acids. The chain's CDR3 is CASSHLPGLAGYEQYF. The CDR3 bases are TGTGCCAGCAGCCATCTCCCGGGACTAGCGGGTTACGAGCAGTACTTC.

The chain employs TRBV9 and TRBJ1-1; D is ambiguous. Trimming left V 0 bases short and J 2 bases short, with 11 bases between. The CDR3 runs to 15 residues. CDR1 SGDLS and CDR2 YYNGEE come from the germline V gene. The CDR3 sequence is CASSVDGVRNTEAFF. The CDR3 coding sequence is TGTGCCAGCAGCGTAGACGGGGTTCGTAACACTGAAGCTTTCTTT. The full variable domain, its missing parts supplied by reference TRBV9 and TRBJ1-1, is DSGVTQTPKHLITATGQRVTLRCSPRSGDLSVYWYQQSLDQGLQFLIQYYNGEERAKGNILERFSAQQFPDLHSELNLSSLELGDSALYFCASSVDGVRNTEAFFGQGTRLTVV.

The rearrangement links TRBV5-1 to TRBJ2-3; 9 positions agree with TRBD1. The length of the CDR3 is 16 residues. The germline gives CDR1 SGHRS, CDR2 YFSETQ. Trimming cost V 4 bases and J 1 base; bases outside gene matches: 7. CDR3 nucleotides: TGCGCCAGCAGCCTAAACAGGGGGCGCGGCACAGATACGCAGTATTTT. This translates into CASSLNRGRGTDTQYF.

The chain is built from TRBV5-4 and TRBJ2-5, with 11 bases identical to TRBD2. This CDR3 is built from 14 residues. J gave up 5 bases and V 6 bases, and 6 bases lay outside the gene matches. Germline assignment: CDR1 SGHNT and CDR2 YYREEE (reference sequence). The CDR3 loop reads CASTVAGGLETQYF. The CDR3 bases are TGTGCCAGCACGGTAGCGGGGGGGCTGGAGACCCAGTACTTC.

This chain joins TRBV7-3 and TRBJ2-1; D possibly corresponds to TRBD2 (6 bases). Germline V gives CDR1 SGHTA, CDR2 FQGTGA. V lost 5 bases to trimming and J lost 10 bases, with 12 bases between them. CDR3 size: 12 residues. The CDR3 DNA sequence: TGTGCCAGCAGCCACCCGGGGGTAGAGCAGTTCTTC. Protein: CASSHPGVEQFF.

The V gene is TRBV6-1, the J gene TRBJ2-1, with a weak D call TRBD1 (6 bases). The CDR3 runs 15 residues. The V end lost 7 bases, the J end lost 8 bases, and 21 bases lay between the germline ends. Germline V gene data show CDR1 as MNHNS and CDR2 as SASEGT. The CDR3 region has the DNA TGTGCCAGCATCACAGGGAGCCTTGGGAGCGATGAGCAGTTCTTC. It encodes CASITGSLGSDEQFF.

This CDR3 is CASSLLSQPQHF. The CDR3, as DNA: TGTGCCAGCAGCCTTTTATCGCAGCCCCAGCATTTT. The gene calls are TRBV14 and TRBJ1-5, with no clear D. Trimming pared 4 bases from V and 7 bases from J, leaving 8 bases between. Germline CDR1 is SGHDN and CDR2 is FVKESK. This CDR3 spans 12 amino acids.

The chain combines TRBV11-2 with TRBJ1-5; the D gene is possibly TRBD1 (5 bases). The CDR3 covers 12 residues. The germline V and J ends were trimmed by 2 bases and 12 bases, with 11 bases remaining between them. CDR1 is SGHAT, CDR2 FQNNGV, per germline. The CDR3 nucleotides are TGTGCCAGCAGCTTATCCGGGGGGATCCAGCATTTT. It yields the protein CASSLSGGIQHF.

The chain combines TRBV7-9 with TRBJ2-3, with a possible D match to TRBD2 (6 bases). V was shortened by 5 bases and J by 0 bases, with 12 bases between the two germline ends. This CDR3 has 15 amino acids. The germline V gene encodes CDR1 SEHNR and CDR2 FQNEAQ (reference sequence). For the CDR3, the DNA is TGTGCCAGCAGCCCCTCGGGGGTTAGCACAGATACGCAGTATTTT. This encodes CASSPSGVSTDTQYF.

This chain connects TRBV7-2 to TRBJ1-6, with 8 bases that match TRBD1. V trimming: 2 bases; J trimming: 9 bases; junction bases outside the gene matches: 6. Germline loops: CDR1 SGHTA, CDR2 FQGNSA. The CDR3 has 15 amino acids. The CDR3: CASSLLGQGASPLHF. CDR3 coding DNA: TGTGCCAGCAGCTTACTCGGACAGGGCGCTTCACCCCTCCACTTT. Based on the CDR3 plus reference TRBV7-2 and TRBJ1-6, the full variable domain is GAGVSQSPSNKVTEKGKDVELRCDPISGHTALYWYRQSLGQGLEFLIYFQGNSAPDKSGLPSDRFSAERTGGSVSTLTIQRTQQEDSAVYLCASSLLGQGASPLHFGNGTRLTVT.

This chain links TRBV4-1 with TRBJ1-3; 9 bases align to TRBD1. CDR3 size: 17 residues. The V segment lost 0 bases and the J segment 8 bases; nucleotides outside the gene matches: 11. In germline, CDR1 is MGHRA, CDR2 YSYEKL. The CDR3 coding sequence is TGCGCCAGCAGCCAAGAGACCCCGGGACAGGGAGGAGACACCATATATTTT. Protein product: CASSQETPGQGGDTIYF.